This T cell receptor (beta chain) was found in a study of shared clonotypes between healthy human individuals. This CDR3 is built from 16 residues. CDR1 SNHLY and CDR2 FYNNEI come from the germline V gene. V lost 7 bases, J lost 0 bases, and 15 bases lay in between. Clones were sequenced by immunoSEQ multiplex PCR, and TCRdb holds only the in-frame ones, with some missing. The sample yields hundreds of thousands of clones, about 91% seen once. CD45RO-negative cells were positively selected for CCR7, leaving out terminally differentiated effector memory CD45RA+ cells. This receptor was identified in a man aged 30 to 39 in good health. Sequencing was carried out using naive CD8+ T cells sorted from blood. The chain links TRBV2 to TRBJ1-4, with D tentatively TRBD1 (5 bases). Here the CDR3 reads CASTRERVATNEKLFF. The CDR3 coding sequence is TGTGCCAGCACCAGGGAAAGAGTCGCAACTAATGAAAAACTGTTTTTT.